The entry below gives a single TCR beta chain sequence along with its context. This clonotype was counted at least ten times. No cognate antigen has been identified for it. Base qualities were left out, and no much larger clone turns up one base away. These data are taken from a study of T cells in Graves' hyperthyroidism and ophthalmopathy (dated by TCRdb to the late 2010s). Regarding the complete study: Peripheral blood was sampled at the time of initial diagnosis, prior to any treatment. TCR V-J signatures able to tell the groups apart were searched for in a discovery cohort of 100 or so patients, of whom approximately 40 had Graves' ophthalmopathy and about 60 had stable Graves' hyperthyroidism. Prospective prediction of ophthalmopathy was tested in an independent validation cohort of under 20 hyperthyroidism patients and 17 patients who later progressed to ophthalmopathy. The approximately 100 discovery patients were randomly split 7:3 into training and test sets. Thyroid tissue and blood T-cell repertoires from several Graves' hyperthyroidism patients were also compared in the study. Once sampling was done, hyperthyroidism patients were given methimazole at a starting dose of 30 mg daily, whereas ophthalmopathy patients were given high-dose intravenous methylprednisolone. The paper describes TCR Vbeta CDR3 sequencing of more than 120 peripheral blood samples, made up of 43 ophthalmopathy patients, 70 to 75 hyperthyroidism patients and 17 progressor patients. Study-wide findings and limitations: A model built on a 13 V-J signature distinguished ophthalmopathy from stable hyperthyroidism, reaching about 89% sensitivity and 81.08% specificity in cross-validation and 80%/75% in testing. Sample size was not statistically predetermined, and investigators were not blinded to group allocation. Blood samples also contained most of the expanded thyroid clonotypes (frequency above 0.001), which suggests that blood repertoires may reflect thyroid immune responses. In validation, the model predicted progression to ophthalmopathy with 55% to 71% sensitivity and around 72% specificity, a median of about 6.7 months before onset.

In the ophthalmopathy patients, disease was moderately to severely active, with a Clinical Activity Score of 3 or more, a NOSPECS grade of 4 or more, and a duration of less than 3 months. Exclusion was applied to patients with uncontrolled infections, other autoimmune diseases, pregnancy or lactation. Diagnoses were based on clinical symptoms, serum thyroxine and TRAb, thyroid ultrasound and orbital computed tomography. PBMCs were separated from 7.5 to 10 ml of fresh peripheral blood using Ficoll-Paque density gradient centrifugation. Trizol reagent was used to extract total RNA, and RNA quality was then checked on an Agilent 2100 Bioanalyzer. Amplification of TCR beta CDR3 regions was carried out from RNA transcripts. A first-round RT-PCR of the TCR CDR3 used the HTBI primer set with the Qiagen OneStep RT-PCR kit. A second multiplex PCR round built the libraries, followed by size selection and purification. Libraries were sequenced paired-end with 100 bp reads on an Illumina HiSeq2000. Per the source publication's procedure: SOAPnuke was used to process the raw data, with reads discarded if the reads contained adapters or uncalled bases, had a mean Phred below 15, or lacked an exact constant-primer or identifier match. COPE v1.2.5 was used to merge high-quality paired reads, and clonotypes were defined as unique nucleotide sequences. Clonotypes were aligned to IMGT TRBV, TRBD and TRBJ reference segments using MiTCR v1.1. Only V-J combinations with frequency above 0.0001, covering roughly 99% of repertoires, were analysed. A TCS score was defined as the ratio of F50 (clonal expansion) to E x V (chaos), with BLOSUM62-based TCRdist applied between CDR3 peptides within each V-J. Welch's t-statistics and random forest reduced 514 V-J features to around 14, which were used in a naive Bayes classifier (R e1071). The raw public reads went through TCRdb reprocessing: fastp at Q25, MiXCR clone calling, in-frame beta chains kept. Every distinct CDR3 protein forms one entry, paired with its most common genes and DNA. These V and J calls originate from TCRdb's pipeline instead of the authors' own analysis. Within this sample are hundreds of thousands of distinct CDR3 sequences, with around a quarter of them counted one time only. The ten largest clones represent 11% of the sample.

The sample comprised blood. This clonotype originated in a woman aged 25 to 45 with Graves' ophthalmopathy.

The CDR3 is CASSQRTDYGYTF. The sequence in DNA is TGTGCCAGCAGCCAACGGACAGATTATGGCTACACCTTC. This chain joins TRBV3-1 to TRBJ1-2, and possibly TRBD1, on 6 matching bases. Relative to germline, V is 2 bases shorter and J is 5 bases shorter, with 9 bases between their ends. Via the germline V gene (reference sequence), CDR1 is LGHDT and CDR2 YNNKEL. Reading from cysteine to phenylalanine, the CDR3 counts 13 amino acids. CDR3 DNA is the only sequence kept; it has 39 bases, read in frame from the first base. The CDR3, completed at both ends by the reference TRBV3-1 and TRBJ1-2 genes, gives the full variable domain DTAVSQTPKYLVTQMGNDKSIKCEQNLGHDTMYWYKQDSKKFLKIMFSYNNKELIINETVPNRFSPKSPDKAHLNLHINSLELGDSAVYFCASSQRTDYGYTFGSGTRLTVV.